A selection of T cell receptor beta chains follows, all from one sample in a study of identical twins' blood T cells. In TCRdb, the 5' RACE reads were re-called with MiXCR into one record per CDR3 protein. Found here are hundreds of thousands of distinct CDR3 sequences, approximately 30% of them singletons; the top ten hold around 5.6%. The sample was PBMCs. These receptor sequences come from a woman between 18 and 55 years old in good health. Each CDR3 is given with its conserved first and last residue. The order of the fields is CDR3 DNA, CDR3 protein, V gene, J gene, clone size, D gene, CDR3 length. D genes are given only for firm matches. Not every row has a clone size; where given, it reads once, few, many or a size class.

CDR3nt: TGTGCCAGCAGCCCCGACGGCAGTTTCTTCTATGGCTACACCTTC
CDR3aa: CASSPDGSFFYGYTF
v_gene: TRBV7-9
j_gene: TRBJ1-2
abundance: -
d_gene: -
len: 15

CDR3nt: TGTGCCCTTACAGGGGGGGGGCTGGGCACTGAAGCTTTCTTT
CDR3aa: CALTGGGLGTEAFF
v_gene: TRBV28
j_gene: TRBJ1-1
abundance: few
d_gene: TRBD1
len: 14

CDR3nt: TGCAGCGTGCTGACTAGCGGGAGTGGGAGCTCCTACAATGAGCAGTTCTTC
CDR3aa: CSVLTSGSGSSYNEQFF
v_gene: TRBV29-1
j_gene: TRBJ2-1
abundance: -
d_gene: TRBD2
len: 17

CDR3nt: TGCGCCAGCGGATTCTTAGCGGGAGAGAACACCGGGGAACTGTTTTTT
CDR3aa: CASGFLAGENTGELFF
v_gene: TRBV5-1
j_gene: TRBJ2-2
abundance: -
d_gene: TRBD2
len: 16

CDR3nt: TGCGCCAGCAGCCAAGATTATAACGGGAGCACTGAAGCTTTCTTT
CDR3aa: CASSQDYNGSTEAFF
v_gene: TRBV4-3
j_gene: TRBJ1-1
abundance: -
d_gene: -
len: 15

CDR3nt: TGTGCCAGCAGCTACGGGGTCTCCTACGAGCAGTACTTC
CDR3aa: CASSYGVSYEQYF
v_gene: TRBV7-2
j_gene: TRBJ2-7
abundance: -
d_gene: -
len: 13

CDR3nt: TGTGCCATCAGGACCACAGGGCCTAGCACAGATACGCAGTATTTT
CDR3aa: CAIRTTGPSTDTQYF
v_gene: TRBV10-3
j_gene: TRBJ2-3
abundance: -
d_gene: -
len: 15

CDR3nt: TGTGCCATCAGCTCTTTAGGCCGGGGCGGGGATACGCAGTATTTT
CDR3aa: CAISSLGRGGDTQYF
v_gene: TRBV10-3
j_gene: TRBJ2-3
abundance: many
d_gene: -
len: 15

CDR3nt: TGTGCCAGCAGGCCACGGGGGGCTTCGCATACGCAGTATTTT
CDR3aa: CASRPRGASHTQYF
v_gene: TRBV2
j_gene: TRBJ2-3
abundance: few
d_gene: -
len: 14

CDR3nt: TGTGCCAGCTCACCACCCGGGACAGGGATTTACAATGAGCAGTTCTTC
CDR3aa: CASSPPGTGIYNEQFF
v_gene: TRBV18
j_gene: TRBJ2-1
abundance: -
d_gene: TRBD1
len: 16

CDR3nt: TGCGCCAGCAGCTCCGCGTTGAGCCAAAACACTGAAGCTTTCTTT
CDR3aa: CASSSALSQNTEAFF
v_gene: TRBV5-1
j_gene: TRBJ1-1
abundance: few
d_gene: -
len: 15

CDR3nt: TGTGCCAGCAGCGGTTTAGCGGAGGAAGTGAACACCGGGGAGCTGTTTTTT
CDR3aa: CASSGLAEEVNTGELFF
v_gene: TRBV7-9
j_gene: TRBJ2-2
abundance: few
d_gene: -
len: 17

CDR3nt: TGTGCCTGGAGTGCACCCGGGGGCTCTGAAGCTTTCTTT
CDR3aa: CAWSAPGGSEAFF
v_gene: TRBV30
j_gene: TRBJ1-1
abundance: few
d_gene: -
len: 13

CDR3nt: TGCAGTGGGGCAGGGAACACTGAAGCTTTCTTT
CDR3aa: CSGAGNTEAFF
v_gene: TRBV20-1
j_gene: TRBJ1-1
abundance: -
d_gene: -
len: 11

CDR3nt: TGTGCCTGCAGTGAAGCCACGGTGAACACTGAAGCTTTCTTT
CDR3aa: CACSEATVNTEAFF
v_gene: TRBV2
j_gene: TRBJ1-1
abundance: -
d_gene: -
len: 14

CDR3nt: TGTGCCAGCTCACCGGGACAGGGGGGGAATCAGCCCCAGCATTTT
CDR3aa: CASSPGQGGNQPQHF
v_gene: TRBV18
j_gene: TRBJ1-5
abundance: -
d_gene: TRBD1
len: 15

CDR3nt: TGCAGTGCCCACGCCCGACAGGGCTCCCTTAACTATGGCTACACCTTC
CDR3aa: CSAHARQGSLNYGYTF
v_gene: TRBV20-1
j_gene: TRBJ1-2
abundance: few
d_gene: TRBD1
len: 16

CDR3nt: TGTGCCAGCAGTTACTCGGGACTAGCCTTATTCTTC
CDR3aa: CASSYSGLALFF
v_gene: TRBV27
j_gene: TRBJ2-1
abundance: -
d_gene: TRBD2
len: 12

CDR3nt: TGTGCCAGCAGCCAAAAGAGGCCAGGGGCTGGAAACACCATATATTTT
CDR3aa: CASSQKRPGAGNTIYF
v_gene: TRBV16
j_gene: TRBJ1-3
abundance: -
d_gene: -
len: 16

CDR3nt: TGCAGTGCTAGATCAACAGGGGTAAATCAGCCCCAGCATTTT
CDR3aa: CSARSTGVNQPQHF
v_gene: TRBV20-1
j_gene: TRBJ1-5
abundance: many
d_gene: TRBD1
len: 14

CDR3nt: TGTGCCAGCAGTGATTTAGGCAGAACCTACAATGAGCAGTTCTTC
CDR3aa: CASSDLGRTYNEQFF
v_gene: TRBV2
j_gene: TRBJ2-1
abundance: many
d_gene: -
len: 15

CDR3nt: TGTGCCAGTGACGGGGGGGAAAAGATCTTT
CDR3aa: CASDGGEKIF
v_gene: TRBV19
j_gene: TRBJ1-1
abundance: -
d_gene: -
len: 10

CDR3nt: TGCGCCAGCAGCTTGGGGGCTAGCGGAAACACAGATACGCAGTATTTT
CDR3aa: CASSLGASGNTDTQYF
v_gene: TRBV5-1
j_gene: TRBJ2-3
abundance: few
d_gene: TRBD2
len: 16

CDR3nt: TGTGCCAGCAGCACGGGGACGCCGCTTCAAGCTTTCTTT
CDR3aa: CASSTGTPLQAFF
v_gene: TRBV7-2
j_gene: TRBJ1-1
abundance: -
d_gene: -
len: 13